A single sample is the source of the 29 T cell receptor beta chains below, sequenced in a study of spatial heterogeneity in lung cancer. Broader study findings: It was found that expanded intratumoral alpha and beta TCR counts tracked tumor mutation counts.

These receptors lack a known antigen. Time point reported: sample taken at primary tumor resection. TCRdb processed the 5' RACE reads anew with MiXCR; each CDR3 protein has one entry. The sample lists about 2,100 distinct CDR3 sequences, under 9% occurring once. The sequencing here drew on lung tumor tissue, taken at surgery. The receptors here all came from a male donor with early-stage non-small cell lung cancer.

By share, this clonotype counts as medium-sized. The J gene is TRBJ2-7, the V gene TRBV27; 8 bases match TRBD1. Germline lookup yields CDR1 MNHEY and CDR2 SMNVEV (reference sequence). V lost 5 bases to trimming and J lost 7 bases; unmatched junction nucleotides: 16. The CDR3 consists of 16 residues. Here the CDR3 DNA reads TGTGCCAGCAGTCTCCTGCGGGACAGGTCTTTCGGAGAGCAGTACTTC. Translated, it gives CASSLLRDRSFGEQYF.

By share of the sample, this clonotype is medium-sized. The chain couples TRBV7-9 to TRBJ2-1, with D hard to call. Germline loops: CDR1 SEHNR, CDR2 FQNEAQ (reference sequence). Trimming shortened V by 4 bases and J by 8 bases, and 12 bases separated the two germline ends. The CDR3 covers 13 residues. The CDR3 protein is CASSSGLIDEQFF. CDR3 in DNA: TGTGCCAGCAGCTCGGGCCTCATCGATGAGCAGTTCTTC.

This clonotype has at least ten counts. The chain recombines TRBV24-1 with TRBJ2-2; D not resolved. In germline, CDR1 is KGHDR, CDR2 SFDVKD. This CDR3 region has 13 residues. With 5 bases removed from V and 5 bases from J, the gap between germline ends came to 8 bases. CDR3 bases: TGTGCCACCAGTGGTCCCTGGACCGGGGAGCTGTTTTTT. Its translation is CATSGPWTGELFF.

By share, this clonotype counts as medium-sized. The chain is built from TRBV2 and TRBJ2-1; D is uncertain. The germline gives CDR1 SNHLY, CDR2 FYNNEI. This CDR3 is built from 14 residues. Trimming cost V 4 bases and J 9 bases, with 16 bases left between them. The CDR3 DNA is TGTGCCAGCAGTGTGGGTCTTCCGGTGGGTGAGCAGTTCTTC. Protein sequence: CASSVGLPVGEQFF.

This clonotype is medium-sized. The V gene is TRBV9, the J gene TRBJ2-1, with D possibly matching TRBD2 (6 bases). V lost 7 bases and J lost 2, with 19 bases in between. CDR1 SGDLS and CDR2 YYNGEE come from the germline V gene. The CDR3 loop spans 16 amino acids. The CDR3 reads CASSSKRGGAYNEQFF. The CDR3 DNA is TGTGCCAGCTCCTCCAAGAGGGGAGGCGCCTACAATGAGCAGTTCTTC.

By sample fraction, this clonotype is medium-sized. The gene calls are TRBV12-3 or TRBV12-4 and TRBJ1-2; D not resolved. This CDR3 spans 13 amino acids. V lost 5 bases and J 5 bases, leaving 12 bases between the germline ends. Written as DNA, the CDR3 is TGTGCCAGCAGTCTATCCGACACGTATGGCTACACCTTC. It codes for CASSLSDTYGYTF.

In its sample, this clonotype was seen many times. V usage is TRBV29-1 and J usage is TRBJ1-1, with TRBD1 matching over 10 bases. V lost 8 bases and J lost 5; bases outside the gene matches: 14. The length of the CDR3 is 15 residues. Germline lookup yields CDR1 SQVTM and CDR2 ANQGSEA. CDR3 residues: CSTQPGQGRGTEAFF. The CDR3 nucleotides read TGCAGCACCCAACCGGGACAGGGGAGAGGAACTGAAGCTTTCTTT.

This chain links TRBV20-1 with TRBJ2-1, with a possible D match to TRBD1 (6 bases). V shed 5 bases and J shed 0 bases, with 11 bases lying between them. The CDR3 consists of 14 residues. CDR1 DFQATT and CDR2 SNEGSKA come from the germline V gene (reference sequence). CDR3 region: CSAERGSSYNEQFF. The CDR3 coding sequence is TGCAGTGCTGAAAGGGGGAGCTCCTACAATGAGCAGTTCTTC.

This clonotype is deemed medium-sized (0.01 to 0.1%). The chain uses TRBV7-2 and TRBJ2-3; TRBD1 matches at 10 bases. Trimming at V came to 6 bases and at J to 3 bases, leaving 9 bases not matched to a gene. The germline gives CDR1 SGHTA, CDR2 FQGNSA. CDR3 length equals 16 residues. For the CDR3, the DNA is TGTGCCAGCAGGGCTCCGGGACAGGGGAGAACAGATACGCAGTATTTT. Translating gives CASRAPGQGRTDTQYF.

By share of the sample, this clonotype is large. The J gene is TRBJ2-1, the V gene TRBV7-9; TRBD2 agrees at 11 bases. The CDR3 has 16 residues. Germline CDR1 and CDR2: SEHNR and FQNEAQ (reference sequence). V trimming: 8 bases; J trimming: 7 bases; junction bases outside the gene matches: 13. This CDR3 reads CASSAWIAGGPNEQFF. The DNA for the CDR3 is TGTGCCAGCTCTGCGTGGATAGCGGGGGGGCCTAATGAGCAGTTCTTC.

This clonotype counts as medium-sized. The chain has TRBV7-2 and TRBJ2-5; D may be TRBD2 (5 bases). Germline V CDR1 and CDR2: SGHTA, FQGNSA. The CDR3 length is 15 residues. Between the trimmed V and J ends, which lost 0 bases and 5 bases, there was a span of 13 bases. The CDR3 region has the DNA TGTGCCAGCAGCTTAGCGCGGGCGGTTCGTGAGACCCAGTACTTC. The encoded protein is CASSLARAVRETQYF.

By share, this clonotype ranks as medium-sized. This sequence joins TRBV27 and TRBJ1-2, with 7 positions matching TRBD1. The CDR3 extends over 14 amino acids. Germline V CDR1 and CDR2: MNHEY, SMNVEV (reference sequence). V shed 3 bases, J shed 2 bases, and the junction held 3 bases outside the gene matches. CDR3 loop: CASSFDRANYGYTF. The CDR3 coding sequence is TGTGCCAGCAGTTTCGACAGGGCCAACTATGGCTACACCTTC.

By share, this clonotype counts as medium-sized. CDR3 loop: CASSLSQGATIGFF. CDR3 coding DNA: TGCGCCAGCAGCCTCTCCCAGGGGGCGACGATCGGTTTCTTT. The chain combines TRBV5-1 with TRBJ1-1; 8 bases are shared with TRBD1. Germline CDR1 is SGHRS and CDR2 is YFSETQ. The CDR3 contains 14 residues. V lost 4 bases and J lost 13; bases outside the gene matches: 15.

This clonotype is medium-sized. The rearrangement links TRBV9 to TRBJ2-5; TRBD2 agrees at 7 bases. Per the germline V gene, CDR1 is SGDLS and CDR2 is YYNGEE. V dropped 0 bases and J dropped 5; count of bases not matched to a gene: 4. The length of the CDR3 is 14 residues. DNA of the CDR3: TGTGCCAGCAGCGTAGAGGGAGGGGACGAGACCCAGTACTTC. Amino acids: CASSVEGGDETQYF.

This clonotype is medium-sized by share. The rearrangement uses TRBV28 and TRBJ1-2; no definite D call. In germline, CDR1 is MDHEN, CDR2 SYDVKM. V was pared by 8 bases and J by 2 bases, with 3 bases between. The CDR3 extends over 10 amino acids. DNA of the CDR3: TGTGCCAGCTCGAACTATGGCTACACCTTC. It codes for CASSNYGYTF.

This clonotype is classed as medium-sized. The rearrangement uses TRBV4-1 and TRBJ2-2; 10 nucleotides match TRBD1. J lost 5 bases, V lost 2 bases, and 5 bases had no gene match. The germline V gene has CDR1 MGHRA and CDR2 YSYEKL. The CDR3 runs to 16 residues. The CDR3 region is CASSQSTGGETGELFF. DNA for the CDR3: TGCGCCAGCAGCCAATCGACAGGGGGCGAGACCGGGGAGCTGTTTTTT.

By share, this clonotype ranks as medium-sized. The rearrangement uses TRBV10-2 and TRBJ1-1; D is ambiguous. Germline CDR1 is WSHSY and CDR2 is SAAADI. Deletions cut 5 bases from V and 3 bases from J, with 13 bases between. This CDR3 is built from 14 residues. The CDR3 is CASSSRSSDTEAFF. DNA for the CDR3: TGCGCCAGCAGTAGTCGGTCCTCGGACACTGAAGCTTTCTTT.

Relative to its sample, this clonotype is medium-sized. The chain carries TRBV7-2 and TRBJ1-2; 7 nucleotides agree with TRBD1. The germline V gene encodes CDR1 SGHTA and CDR2 FQGNSA. With V trimmed by 2 bases and J by 8 bases, 5 bases remained unmatched. CDR3 length: 13 residues. The CDR3 DNA reads as TGTGCCAGCAGCTTACAGGGGGAGAGAGGCTACACCTTC. As protein: CASSLQGERGYTF.

This clonotype is labeled medium-sized. At one end the junction does not follow the germline gene, possibly because of a read error. The chain carries TRBV7-9 and TRBJ1-2; TRBD1 matches at 8 bases. CDR3 length: 13 amino acids. CDR1 and CDR2 (germline): SEHNR, FQNEAQ (reference sequence). The CDR3 is CASSSAGGVLTSF. The CDR3 nucleotides read TGTGCCAGCAGCTCAGCAGGGGGCGTCCTTACCTCCTTC.

This clonotype is medium-sized by share. The rearrangement uses TRBV19 and TRBJ2-7; D tentatively reads TRBD1 or TRBD2 (6 bases each). Germline CDR1 and CDR2: LNHDA and SQIVND (reference sequence). With 6 bases removed from V and 4 bases from J, the gap between germline ends came to 16 bases. This CDR3 contains 14 residues. The CDR3 loop is CASSYSGAWYEQYF. The CDR3 DNA reads as TGTGCCAGTAGCTACTCGGGGGCGTGGTACGAGCAGTACTTC.

Within the sample, this clonotype is medium-sized. The chain employs TRBV10-3 and TRBJ2-3; 8 bases map to TRBD2. This CDR3 contains 14 residues. Trimming cost V 2 bases and J 5 bases; bases outside gene matches: 3. Per the germline V gene, CDR1 is ENHRY and CDR2 is SYGVKD. The CDR3 coding sequence is TGTGCCATCAGTGAGGGGCTAGCGGGAGATACGCAGTATTTT. It is translated as CAISEGLAGDTQYF.

This clonotype is judged medium-sized. The gene calls are TRBV12-3 or TRBV12-4 and TRBJ2-3; 14 bases map to TRBD2. The CDR3 runs to 17 residues. V lost 5 bases and J lost 2; bases outside the gene matches: 6. CDR3 DNA: TGTGCCAGCAGTGCCGGACTAGCGGGGGGATACACAGATACGCAGTATTTT. Translating it yields CASSAGLAGGYTDTQYF.

In its sample, this clonotype is medium-sized. V gene TRBV9 combines with J gene TRBJ2-7, with 8 bases lining up with TRBD1. J lost 3 bases, V lost 2 bases, and 4 bases had no gene match. This CDR3 region has 14 residues. Germline V gene data show CDR1 as SGDLS and CDR2 as YYNGEE. The CDR3 region has the DNA TGTGCCAGCAGCGTCGCAGGGGGCCGCTACGAGCAGTACTTC. Its translation: CASSVAGGRYEQYF.

This clonotype has just a few counts. The J gene is TRBJ2-2, the V gene TRBV7-9; D remains ambiguous. V dropped 7 bases and J dropped 5 bases, with 8 bases sitting between them. CDR1 is SEHNR, CDR2 FQNEAQ, per germline (reference sequence). This CDR3 has 12 amino acids. CDR3 protein: CASTLGTGELFF. In DNA form, the CDR3 reads TGTGCCAGCACCCTAGGGACCGGGGAGCTGTTTTTT.

This clonotype is medium-sized (0.01 to 0.1%). J is TRBJ1-6 and V is TRBV2; the D gene is possibly TRBD1 (6 bases). V was trimmed by 2 bases and J by 4 bases, leaving 9 bases between them. Germline values: CDR1 SNHLY, CDR2 FYNNEI. This CDR3 spans 15 amino acids. CDR3 residues: CASSEKDSYNSPLHF. In DNA form, the CDR3 reads TGTGCCAGCAGTGAAAAGGACAGTTATAATTCACCCCTCCACTTT.

Sample share makes this clonotype medium-sized (0.01 to 0.1%). V gene TRBV20-1 combines with J gene TRBJ1-1; 8 bases are a match to TRBD1. The CDR3 extends over 17 amino acids. Looked up from germline, CDR1 is DFQATT and CDR2 is SNEGSKA (reference sequence). Unmatched junction bases numbered 13, after V lost 0 bases and J lost 4 bases. The chain's CDR3 is CSARDPNGKDRGTEAFF. The CDR3 nucleotides read TGCAGTGCTAGAGACCCCAACGGCAAAGACAGGGGCACTGAAGCTTTCTTT.

This clonotype counts as medium-sized (0.01 to 0.1%). This chain links TRBV18 with TRBJ2-3, with D tentatively TRBD1 (6 bases). Germline V lookup: CDR1 KGHSH, CDR2 LQKENI. The CDR3 is 16 amino acids. The V end lost 2 bases, the J end lost 0 bases, and 12 bases lay between the germline ends. CDR3 sequence reads: CASSPGGGTSTDTQYF. CDR3 DNA: TGTGCCAGCTCACCAGGGGGCGGAACTAGCACAGATACGCAGTATTTT.

This clonotype rates as medium-sized. The chain uses TRBV7-2 and TRBJ2-2; TRBD2 matches 7 bases. Germline CDR1 reads SGHTA; CDR2 reads FQGNSA. The V and J ends lost 7 bases and 1 base, in that order; junction bases with no gene match: 12. The CDR3 consists of 17 residues. CDR3 bases: TGTGCCAGCACCCCCCCCCGCGGGGGAGGGAACACCGGGGAGCTGTTTTTT. Encoded protein: CASTPPRGGGNTGELFF.

This clonotype is large (0.1 to 1%). The gene calls are TRBV6-2 or TRBV6-3 and TRBJ2-7, with 8 bases that match TRBD1. The germline CDR1 and CDR2 sequences are MNHEY and SVGEGT. CDR3 size: 13 residues. The V segment lost 10 bases and the J segment 2 bases; nucleotides outside the gene matches: 7. For the CDR3, the DNA is TGTGCCACCAAGACAGGGGAGACCTACGAGCAGTACTTC. Amino acids: CATKTGETYEQYF.